This TCR beta chain originates from a study of T-cell memory formation after mild COVID-19 (dated by TCRdb to about 2021). Study-wide context: Most TCR sequence clusters were specific to one of the two donors. Two young, previously healthy adult volunteers, one female and one male, were included in the cohort. Longitudinal TCRalpha and TCRbeta repertoire sequencing tracked T-cell clones expanding and contracting after mild COVID-19 in two donors.

V and J lose 1 base and 1 base, and a span of 4 bases separates them. The CDR3 runs 14 amino acids, cysteine and phenylalanine included. The kept DNA is CDR3 alone, 42 bases in frame from the first base. As for this clonotype: Its antigen specificity is not known. Base qualities are not recorded, but no much larger clone differs from it by a single base.

The sequencing machine was an Illumina NovaSeq 6000. TCRalpha and TCRbeta cDNA libraries were built by 5'RACE with constant-segment primers, adding sample barcodes and unique molecular identifiers. RNA was extracted from every sample with Trizol reagent. The libraries were amplified in two PCR steps, and the second step added a second sample barcode and Illumina TruSeq adapters. Sequencing of libraries was performed on an Illumina NovaSeq with 2 x 150 bp paired-end reads. Turning to the authors' computational methods: With migec v1.2.7, reads were demultiplexed and then collapsed into UMI-guided consensus sequences. With mixcr v2.1.11, UMI consensuses were aligned to TRA and TRB V and J templates and assembled into clonotypes. A clonotype was counted as expanded or contracted only when both edgeR and NoisET called the clonotype significant, with the noise models trained on biological replicates. edgeR calls used a false discovery rate-adjusted p below 0.01 and a log2 fold-change threshold of 1. As an exploratory analysis of dynamics, PCA with hierarchical clustering was applied to max-normalized trajectories of the 1000 most abundant clonotypes. Separately sequenced CD4+ and CD8+ repertoires were used to assign a CD4 or CD8 phenotype to each responding clone. TCRdb reprocessing: public reads trimmed at Q25 with fastp, clones called with MiXCR, in-frame beta chains kept. CDR3 protein sequences are deduplicated, and each keeps its most common genes and DNA. TCRdb, rather than the study authors, made the V and J calls. This sample comprises 140,000 to 150,000 distinct CDR3 sequences, roughly 24% of them detected only once. The ten largest make up approximately 25% of the sample.

The investigation overall reported the following: Only a couple of mild cases were covered by the study, and larger cohorts that include severe cases with pre-infection samples were considered necessary. From day 15 to 85, contracting clones showed balanced CD4/CD8 phenotypes, whereas a second wave of clones that expanded from day 15 to 37 leaned towards CD4+. Contracting CD4+ clones appeared mostly in the CM and EM memory subsets, whereas CD8+ clones were enriched in EMRA. Some responding clones were detected in pre-infection memory, suggesting pre-existing cross-reactive memory T cells joined the SARS-CoV-2 response. SARS-CoV-2 specificity of the second-wave clones peaking on day 37 was not confirmed.

PBMCs were isolated by Ficoll-Paque density gradient centrifugation. The V and J segments used are TRBV12-3 or TRBV12-4 and TRBJ2-2; no D gene can be assigned with confidence. The sample taken for sequencing was PBMCs or a T cell subset sorted from them (not recorded which). This receptor was obtained from an adult woman who had mild COVID-19 (a few samples of this study predate the infection). The sample titles of this study are shuffled in the database, so cell type and time point are left out; the donor was told from shared clones. The CDR3 region has the sequence CASSLVGNTGELFF. The nucleotide sequence reads TGTGCCAGCAGTTTAGTCGGGAACACCGGGGAGCTGTTTTTT.